This T cell receptor (beta chain) comes out of a study of blood T cell repertoires in COVID-19. Generated by immunoSEQ multiplex PCR, the TCRdb table keeps only in-frame clones and is missing some. The repertoire holds 200,000 to 250,000 clones, with around 89% as singletons. Germline CDR1 is LNHDA and CDR2 is SQIVND (reference sequence). The CDR3 sequence is 14 residues long. V was clipped by 7 bases and J by 5 bases; unmatched bases: 10. Everyone who took part was 18 to 89 years old, and they came from fewer than 25 US areas. Participants' reported clinical history set cohort assignment. The clonotype comes from a man aged 25-40 years who had been exposed to COVID-19. The chain has TRBV19 and TRBJ1-2, with 7 positions matching TRBD1. The sample comprised PBMCs or T cells enriched from blood (not recorded which). The CDR3: CASTEAGGWYGYTF. The CDR3, as DNA: TGTGCCAGTACCGAGGCAGGGGGATGGTATGGCTACACCTTC.